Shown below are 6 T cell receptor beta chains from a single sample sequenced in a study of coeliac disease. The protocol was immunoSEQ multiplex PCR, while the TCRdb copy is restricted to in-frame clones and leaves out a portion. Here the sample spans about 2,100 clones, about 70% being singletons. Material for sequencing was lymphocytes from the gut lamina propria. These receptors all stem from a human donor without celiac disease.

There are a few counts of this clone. Here the CDR3 reads CASKLAVNTGELFF. The CDR3 DNA reads as TGTGCCAGCAAGTTAGCGGTGAACACCGGGGAGCTGTTTTTT. The chain carries TRBV2 and TRBJ2-2, with D possibly being TRBD2 (6 bases). V gave up 7 bases and J gave up 1 base, with 10 bases separating them. The CDR3 totals 14 residues. Germline CDR1 is SNHLY and CDR2 is FYNNEI.

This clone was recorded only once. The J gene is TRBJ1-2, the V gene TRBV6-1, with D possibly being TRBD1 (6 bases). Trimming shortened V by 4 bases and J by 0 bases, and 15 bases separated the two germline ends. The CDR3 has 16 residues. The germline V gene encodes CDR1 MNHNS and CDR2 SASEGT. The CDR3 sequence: CASSARQDLTNYGYTF. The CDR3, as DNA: TGTGCCAGCAGTGCCCGACAGGACCTGACTAACTATGGCTACACCTTC.

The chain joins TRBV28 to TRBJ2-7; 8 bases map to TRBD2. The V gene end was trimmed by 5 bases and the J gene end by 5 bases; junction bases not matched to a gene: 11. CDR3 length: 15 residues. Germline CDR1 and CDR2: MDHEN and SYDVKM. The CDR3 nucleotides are TGTGCCAGCAGTCAACCAACTAGCGGTAGCCACGAGCAGTACTTC. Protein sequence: CASSQPTSGSHEQYF.

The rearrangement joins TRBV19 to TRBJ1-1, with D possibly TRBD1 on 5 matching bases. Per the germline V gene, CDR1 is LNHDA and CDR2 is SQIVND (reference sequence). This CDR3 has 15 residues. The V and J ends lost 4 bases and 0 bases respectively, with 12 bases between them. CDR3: CASSKSGTMNTEAFF. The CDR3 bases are TGTGCCAGTAGTAAGAGCGGGACTATGAACACTGAAGCTTTCTTT.

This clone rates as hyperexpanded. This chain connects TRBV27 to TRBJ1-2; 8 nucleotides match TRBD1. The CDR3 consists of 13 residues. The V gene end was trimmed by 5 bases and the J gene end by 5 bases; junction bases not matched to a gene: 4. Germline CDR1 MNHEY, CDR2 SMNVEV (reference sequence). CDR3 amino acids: CASSLGQGYGYTF. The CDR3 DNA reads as TGTGCCAGCAGTCTCGGACAGGGTTATGGCTACACCTTC.

CDR3 in amino acids: CASSPAAGDLYEQYF. CDR3 nucleotide sequence: TGTGCCAGCAGTCCCGCCGCGGGGGACCTCTACGAGCAGTACTTC. The V call is TRBV7-9, the J call TRBJ2-7; the match to TRBD2 covers 7 bases. Germline V gene sequence: CDR1 SEHNR, CDR2 FQNEAQ (reference sequence). The CDR3 runs 15 residues. V gave up 6 bases and J gave up 3 bases; unmatched junction bases: 11.